This paragraph reports one TCR beta chain. The sample comes from a study of T cell changes during pregnancy in multiple sclerosis. V was clipped by 4 bases and J by 1 base, with 11 bases between them. Germline CDR1 and CDR2: MNHNS and SASEGT. CDR3 size: 15 residues. Produced via immunoSEQ multiplex PCR; TCRdb's table is partial and in-frame only. Of around 92,000 clones detected, just under 95% appear once; the ten largest clones hold approximately 4.7%. The starting material was peripheral blood, obtained in the first trimester of pregnancy. The J gene is TRBJ1-3, the V gene TRBV6-1; D gene unclear. This sequence originates from a female donor with multiple sclerosis, enrolled in a pregnancy study. This CDR3 reads CASSAGVHSGNTIYF. The CDR3 nucleotides read TGTGCCAGCAGTGCCGGGGTTCATTCTGGAAACACCATATATTTT.